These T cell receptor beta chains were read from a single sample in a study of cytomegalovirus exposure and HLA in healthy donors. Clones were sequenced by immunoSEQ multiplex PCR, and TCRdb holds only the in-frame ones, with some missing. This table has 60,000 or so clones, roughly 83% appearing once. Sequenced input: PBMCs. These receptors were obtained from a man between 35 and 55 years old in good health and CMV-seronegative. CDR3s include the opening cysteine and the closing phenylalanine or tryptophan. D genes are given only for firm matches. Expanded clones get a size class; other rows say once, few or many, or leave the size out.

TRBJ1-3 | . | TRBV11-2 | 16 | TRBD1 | TGTGCCAGCAGCCGTGACAGGGTACGAGCCTCGGACACCATATATTTT | CASSRDRVRASDTIYF
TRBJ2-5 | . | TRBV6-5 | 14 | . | TGTGCCAGCACCTCGCTGGGTGGGGGGGAGACCCAGTACTTC | CASTSLGGGETQYF
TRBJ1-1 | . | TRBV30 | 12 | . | TGTGCCTGGAGTCGACAGGCAAATGAAGCTTTCTTT | CAWSRQANEAFF
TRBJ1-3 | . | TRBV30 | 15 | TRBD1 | TGTGCCTGGAGGTTGACAGGGATTATTGGAAACACCATATATTTT | CAWRLTGIIGNTIYF
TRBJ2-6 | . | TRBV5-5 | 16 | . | TGTGCCAGCAGCAACGAGGGGGGGGCTGGGGCCAACGTCCTGACTTTC | CASSNEGGAGANVLTF
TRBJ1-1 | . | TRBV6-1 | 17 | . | TGTGCCAGCAGTGAATTAAGCGGGGCCAGGATGAACACTGAAGCTTTCTTT | CASSELSGARMNTEAFF
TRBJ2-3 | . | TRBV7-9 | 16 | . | TGTGCCAGCACCCGCTCTGGCGGACTTATCACAGATACGCAGTATTTT | CASTRSGGLITDTQYF
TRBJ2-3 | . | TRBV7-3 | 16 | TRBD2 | TGTGCCAGCAGCCACGATTCTAGCGGGAGCACAGATACGCAGTATTTT | CASSHDSSGSTDTQYF
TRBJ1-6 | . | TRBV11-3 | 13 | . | TGTGCCAGCAGCCTAGCGTCCAATTCACCCCTCCACTTT | CASSLASNSPLHF
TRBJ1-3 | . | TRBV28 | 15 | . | TGTGCCACATACAAAGGGGCAGACTCTGGAAACACCATATATTTT | CATYKGADSGNTIYF
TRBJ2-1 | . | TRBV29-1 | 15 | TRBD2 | TGCAGCGTCTTGGGACTAGCGGGGGTCGGGGGTGAGCAGTTCTTC | CSVLGLAGVGGEQFF
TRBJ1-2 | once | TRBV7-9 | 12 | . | TGTGCCAGCAGCCCGGAGGCCAGGGGCTACACCTTC | CASSPEARGYTF
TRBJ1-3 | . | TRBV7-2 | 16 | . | TGTGCCAGCAGCTATCAGGGCGCCCACTCTGGAAACACCATATATTTT | CASSYQGAHSGNTIYF
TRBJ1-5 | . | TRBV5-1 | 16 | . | TGCGCCAGCAGCTTGCTGGGGCTTGGAAGCAATCAGCCCCAGCATTTT | CASSLLGLGSNQPQHF
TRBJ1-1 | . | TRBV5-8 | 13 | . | TGTGCCAGCAGCTTTCGCAGGGGCACTGAAGCTTTCTTT | CASSFRRGTEAFF
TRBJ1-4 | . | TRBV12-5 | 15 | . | TGTGCTAGTGGCGTTCAACGGGAGGGGGTTGAAAAACTGTTTTTT | CASGVQREGVEKLFF
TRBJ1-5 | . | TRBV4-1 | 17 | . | TGCGCCAGCAGCCAAGAAGGCTGGGGGGTAGGAAATCAGCCCCAGCATTTT | CASSQEGWGVGNQPQHF
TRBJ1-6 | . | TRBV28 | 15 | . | TGTGCCAGCAGTTTAGGGGCTATAGGTAATTCACCCCTCCACTTT | CASSLGAIGNSPLHF
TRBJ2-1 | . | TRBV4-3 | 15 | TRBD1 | TGCGCCAGCAGCCTCGGGACAGGGAGGTCCGATGAGCAGTTCTTC | CASSLGTGRSDEQFF
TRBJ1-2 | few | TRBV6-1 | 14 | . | TGTGCCAGCAATAGGGGGGGGTTTGTATACGGCTACACCTTC | CASNRGGFVYGYTF
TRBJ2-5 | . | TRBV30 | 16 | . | TGTGCCTGGGGTCACGCGGGACCGACGGGGCAAGAGACCCAGTACTTC | CAWGHAGPTGQETQYF
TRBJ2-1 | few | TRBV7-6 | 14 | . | TGTGCCAGCAGCTTAGCGGGGGGGCGCAATGAGCAGTTCTTC | CASSLAGGRNEQFF
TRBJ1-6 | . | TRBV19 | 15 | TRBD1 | TGTGCCAGTAGGGGACAGGGGCCGGAAAATTCACCCCTCCACTTT | CASRGQGPENSPLHF
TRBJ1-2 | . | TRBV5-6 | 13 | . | TGTGCCAGCAGCTTGGGGACATTATTTGGCTACACCTTC | CASSLGTLFGYTF
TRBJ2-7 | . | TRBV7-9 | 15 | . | TGTGCCAGCAGCATGGACAGTCCGCCAAACTACGAGCAGTACTTC | CASSMDSPPNYEQYF
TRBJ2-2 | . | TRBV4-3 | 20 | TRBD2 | TGCGCCAGCAGCCAAGATGCGCTAGCGGGGGCCCTTTTGAACACCGGGGAGCTGTTTTTT | CASSQDALAGALLNTGELFF
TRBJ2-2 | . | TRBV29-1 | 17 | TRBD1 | TGCAGCGTTGAAATTTGGGGGACAGGGAAAGAGGGCGGGGAGCTGTTTTTT | CSVEIWGTGKEGGELFF
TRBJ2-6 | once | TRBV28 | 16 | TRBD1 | TGTGCCAGCAGTTTACCAGGGGGCTCTGGGGCCAACGTCCTGACTTTC | CASSLPGGSGANVLTF
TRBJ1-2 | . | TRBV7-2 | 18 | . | TGTGCCAGCAGCTTAGATGGCAGGGCCTTGGTGTTAGGCTATGGCTACACCTTC | CASSLDGRALVLGYGYTF
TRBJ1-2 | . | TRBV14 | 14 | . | TGTGCCAGCAGCCAAGAGGAAGGACTCTATGGCTACACCTTC | CASSQEEGLYGYTF
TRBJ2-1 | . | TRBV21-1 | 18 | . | TGTGCCAGCATCACCTCGGGGAGGACCGATAGCTCCTACAATGAGCAGTTCTTC | CASITSGRTDSSYNEQFF
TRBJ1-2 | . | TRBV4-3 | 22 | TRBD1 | TGCGCCAGCAGCCATATACCCCCCTCCGGGACAGCGCTCGACTCGGTTAACTATGGCTACACCTTC | CASSHIPPSGTALDSVNYGYTF